This T cell receptor beta chain was documented in a study of T cells after yellow fever vaccination. Study-level background: When fractions had low cell numbers, they were prepared with SMART-Seq v4 Ultra Low Input.

General study points: Most clones from primary vaccination were detected again post-booster (about 95% CD4, 88% CD8). Though weaker, the secondary response peaked faster, on day 5 versus 15.

Production of TCR cDNA was by 5'RACE template switching, which also added a universal primer site and UMIs. TCRdb fed the 5' RACE reads into MiXCR, producing one record per CDR3 protein. The table includes some 110,000 distinct CDR3 sequences, approximately 8.4% detected once. V gave up 4 bases and J gave up 7 bases; unmatched junction bases: 6. The CDR3 is 15 amino acids. Germline V gene sequence: CDR1 MNHEY, CDR2 SVGEGT. Remarks on this clonotype: Its antigen is not known.

This rearrangement joins TRBV6-2 or TRBV6-3 to TRBJ2-1; 11 bases map to TRBD2. This clonotype was obtained from a man aged 25-45 years who received the YFV17D yellow fever vaccine. The sample was CD8+ T cells sorted from PBMCs, taken 45 days after the yellow fever booster vaccination. The DNA of the CDR3 is TGTGCCAGCAGTTTTGGGACTAGCGGCCGTAATGAGCAGTTCTTC. It encodes CASSFGTSGRNEQFF.